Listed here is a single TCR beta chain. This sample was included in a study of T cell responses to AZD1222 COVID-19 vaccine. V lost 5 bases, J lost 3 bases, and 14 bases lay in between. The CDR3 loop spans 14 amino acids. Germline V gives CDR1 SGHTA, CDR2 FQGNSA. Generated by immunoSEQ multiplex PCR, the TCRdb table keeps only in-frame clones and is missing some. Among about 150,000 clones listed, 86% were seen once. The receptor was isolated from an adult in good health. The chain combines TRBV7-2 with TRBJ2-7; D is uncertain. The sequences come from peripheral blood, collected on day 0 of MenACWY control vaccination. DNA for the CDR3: TGTGCCAGCAGCCACGTCGCCCGCAACTACGAGCAGTACGTC. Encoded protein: CASSHVARNYEQYV.